This T cell receptor beta chain comes out of a study of spatial heterogeneity in lung cancer. TCRdb ran MiXCR on the 5' RACE reads and lists one entry per CDR3 protein. The sample holds approximately 100,000 distinct CDR3 sequences; approximately 20% are singletons and the top ten take around a fifth. There are 13 residues in the CDR3. V gave up 3 bases and J gave up 5 bases, with 10 bases separating them. Germline CDR1 reads DFQATT; CDR2 reads SNEGSKA (reference sequence). Described time point: blood at routine non-recurrence follow-up after resection. Frozen PBMC, nontumor lung or tumor provided whole RNA, which was sequenced unsorted. In its sample, this clonotype was seen a few times.

The rearrangement uses TRBV20-1 and TRBJ2-2; weak D call: TRBD1 (5 bases). Sequences were derived from PBMCs, sampled at follow-up. The sequence came from a male donor with early-stage non-small cell lung cancer. The CDR3 region has the DNA TGCAGTGCTAGTCGGGCAGGGACCGGGGAGCTGTTTTTT. This gives the protein CSASRAGTGELFF.